The clone carrying this TCR beta chain was picked up a small number of times. This entry is derived from a study of blood T cell repertoires in COVID-19. Sequencing was performed with immunoSEQ multiplex PCR; in TCRdb, only in-frame clones are kept and a portion is missing. The data hold about 50,000 clones, with roughly 84% observed a single time. The specimen was peripheral blood. This receptor was identified in a human donor in a cohort sampled during active COVID-19.

The CDR3 DNA reads TGTGCCAGCAAGGGACTGGGCAATCAGCCCCAGCATTTT. Translated, it gives CASKGLGNQPQHF. The gene calls are TRBV6-5 and TRBJ1-5; weak D call: TRBD1 (5 bases). Germline loops: CDR1 MNHEY, CDR2 SVGAGI. This CDR3 is built from 13 residues. Trimming left V 7 bases short and J 2 bases short, with 9 bases between.